This is a list of T cell receptor beta chains from one sample in a study of blood T cell repertoires in COVID-19. Generated by immunoSEQ multiplex PCR, the TCRdb table keeps only in-frame clones and is missing some. The sample holds 180,000 or so clones, roughly 80% seen once. The sequenced sample consisted of peripheral blood. Receptor source: a man in his forties or fifties who had recovered from COVID-19. Both conserved end residues are part of each CDR3. Fields, in order: J gene, D gene, V gene, clone size, CDR3 DNA, CDR3 protein. The D gene is left open where the match is weak. A clone size is listed for some rows: how often the clone was seen (once, few, many), or a class if it is expanded.

TRBJ1-1 NA TRBV5-6 few TGTGCCAGCAGCTTCGGGTGGTCGGACAGCCTCACGGAAGCTTTCTTT CASSFGWSDSLTEAFF
TRBJ2-7 NA TRBV2 NA TGTGCCAGCGTCCGGGAACTCGAGCAGTACTTC CASVRELEQYF
TRBJ1-2 NA TRBV7-8 once TGTGCCAGCAGCCTTTCCTTGGGGGCAGGTGGAGGCTACACCTTC CASSLSLGAGGGYTF
TRBJ1-5 TRBD1 TRBV19 NA TGTGCCAGTAGTGAGACAGGGGTATCAGGGCAGCCCCAGCATTTT CASSETGVSGQPQHF
TRBJ2-3 TRBD2 TRBV2 NA TGTGCCAGCACTGGACTAGCCGGTCCCACAGATACGCAGTATTTT CASTGLAGPTDTQYF
TRBJ2-1 TRBD2 TRBV7-9 NA TGTGCCAGCAGCCAACTAGCGGGAGGCAATGAGCAGTTCTTC CASSQLAGGNEQFF
TRBJ1-1 NA TRBV5-3 once TGTGCCAGAAGCTTGGACGTGGTAATAACCCCACTTGAAGCTTTCTTT CARSLDVVITPLEAFF
TRBJ2-7 TRBD2 TRBV7-2 NA TGTGCCAGCAGCTCGACCTTCGCGGGAGGAAAGCAGTACTTC CASSSTFAGGKQYF
TRBJ2-3 TRBD2 TRBV6-2/TRBV6-3 NA TGTGCCAGCAGCCAAACCGGGACTAGCGGGAGAGGGAAGCAGTATTTT CASSQTGTSGRGKQYF
TRBJ2-5 TRBD1 TRBV7-6 many TGTGCCAGCAGCCGTCCCGAATCCGGGACAGGGGCTTTGGGGCAAGAGACCCAGTACTTC CASSRPESGTGALGQETQYF
TRBJ2-7 NA TRBV7-3 few TGTGCCAGCAGCTTAATCGGGGGTCAGTTGAGTGAGCAGTACTTC CASSLIGGQLSEQYF
TRBJ2-1 TRBD2 TRBV5-6 NA TGTGCCAGCAGCCGTTACGGGGGGACCTCCTACAATGAGCAGTTCTTC CASSRYGGTSYNEQFF
TRBJ1-4 NA TRBV30 NA TGTGCCTGGAATGGGGGGGACTCTGAAAAACTGTTTTTT CAWNGGDSEKLFF
TRBJ2-1 NA TRBV7-2 NA TGTGCCAGCAGCTCCCAATCGGCGGGCCCTTACAATGAGCAGTTCTTC CASSSQSAGPYNEQFF
TRBJ1-4 NA TRBV7-2 NA TGTGCCAGCAGCCCAATGGGGCAGACTAATGAAAAACTGTTTTTT CASSPMGQTNEKLFF
TRBJ1-6 NA TRBV18 once TGTGCCAGCTCACCACGCCCTGACAGTTTGGGTTCACCCCTCCACTTT CASSPRPDSLGSPLHF
TRBJ2-3 TRBD1 TRBV4-1 NA TGCGCCAGCAGCCCCCCAAGGACAGGTCCCACAGATACGCAGTATTTT CASSPPRTGPTDTQYF
TRBJ2-1 NA TRBV7-9 NA TGTGCCAGCAGCTTAGCGGCTGGGGCCAATGAGCAGTTCTTC CASSLAAGANEQFF
TRBJ1-5 TRBD1 TRBV19 NA TGTGCCAGTAGTATCGCTCTAGTGGGACAGGGCTACGAGCAGCCCCAGCATTTT CASSIALVGQGYEQPQHF
TRBJ1-6 TRBD1 TRBV28 NA TGTGCCAGCAGTTGGACAGGTCAGGGGAATTCACCCCTCCACTTT CASSWTGQGNSPLHF
TRBJ1-5 TRBD1 TRBV19 NA TGTGCCAGTACGGGGGACAGACGCAATCAGCCCCAGCATTTT CASTGDRRNQPQHF
TRBJ1-6 TRBD1 TRBV2 NA TGTGCCAGCGCCGCCCCCGGGGCAGGGGGTTCACCCCTCCACTTT CASAAPGAGGSPLHF
TRBJ1-1 TRBD1 TRBV11-2 NA TGTGCCAGCAGCCTAACTCCGAGGGGGCGGACTGAAGCTTTCTTT CASSLTPRGRTEAFF
TRBJ1-2 TRBD1 TRBV19 NA TGTGCCAGTAGTCGGGACAGGGGGCGAAACTATGGCTACACCTTC CASSRDRGRNYGYTF
TRBJ2-7 TRBD2 TRBV19 NA TGTGCCAGTAGTTCCTGGACTAGCGGGATCTACGAGCAGTACTTC CASSSWTSGIYEQYF
TRBJ2-2 TRBD2 TRBV25-1 NA TGTGCCAGCAGTGATTCGTGGGACTACGTCACCGGGGAGCTGTTTTTT CASSDSWDYVTGELFF
TRBJ1-2 TRBD1 TRBV28 NA TGTGCCAGCAGTTTATGGGGGGACAGGAGTGGCTACACCTTC CASSLWGDRSGYTF
TRBJ2-5 TRBD1 TRBV18 NA TGTGCCAGCTCACCACTCGGACAGGGGGCTGCAAAGACCCAGTACTTC CASSPLGQGAAKTQYF
TRBJ1-5 NA TRBV3-1/TRBV3-2 NA TGTGCCAGCAGCCAAGAGGCCGGACTGAGCAATCAGCCCCAGCATTTT CASSQEAGLSNQPQHF
TRBJ2-1 TRBD2 TRBV5-1 NA TGCGCCAGCAGCTTGGCCCTAGCGGGAGGACAATACAATGAGCAGTTCTTC CASSLALAGGQYNEQFF
TRBJ2-2 NA TRBV19 once TGTGCCAGTAAAATCGCGTCCGGACACTTCACCGGGGAGCTGTTTTTT CASKIASGHFTGELFF
TRBJ1-3 NA TRBV6-5 NA TGTGCCAGCAACGGGGGGGAGAGCACCATATATTTT CASNGGESTIYF
TRBJ1-3 NA TRBV5-1 NA TGCGCCAGCAGCAAGAATCGACAGGACGGATCAAGAAACACCATATATTTT CASSKNRQDGSRNTIYF
TRBJ2-7 NA TRBV11-2 NA TGTGCCAGCAGCTTTAATTCCCTCTCCTACGAGCAGTACTTC CASSFNSLSYEQYF
TRBJ2-5 NA TRBV5-1 NA TGCGCCAGCAGCTTCAGCGACCAAGAGACCCAGTACTTC CASSFSDQETQYF
TRBJ2-7 TRBD1 TRBV6-2/TRBV6-3 NA TGTGCCAGCAGTTACTCCGGGACAGGTTCGCCCGAGCAGTACTTC CASSYSGTGSPEQYF
TRBJ2-1 TRBD2 TRBV11-2 NA TGTGCCGCAGAGGCGGGAGGGGGGAATGAGCAGTTCTTC CAAEAGGGNEQFF
TRBJ1-1 NA TRBV27 NA TGTGCCAGCAGTCCGGACGGGGTACGGACTGAAGCTTTCTTT CASSPDGVRTEAFF
TRBJ2-1 NA TRBV19 NA TGTGCCAGTAGTATGAGGGGGGGAGGACCCTACAATGAGCAGTTCTTC CASSMRGGGPYNEQFF
TRBJ1-5 NA TRBV4-2 NA TGTGCCAGCAGCCAAGATCCGGGGAGGAAGGATCAGCCCCAGCATTTT CASSQDPGRKDQPQHF
TRBJ2-7 TRBD1 TRBV4-1 NA TGCGCCAGCAGCCATGCAACCGGGACAGCCGTTTCCGAGCAGTACTTC CASSHATGTAVSEQYF
TRBJ2-3 NA TRBV6-5 NA TGTGCCACGACGAGAAGTCTGGCGGCAGCAGATACGCAGTATTTT CATTRSLAAADTQYF
TRBJ2-7 TRBD2 TRBV28 NA TGTGCCAGCAGTCCTAGCGGGAGCTACGAGCAGTACTTC CASSPSGSYEQYF
TRBJ2-3 TRBD1 TRBV28 NA TGTGCCAGCAGCCCTTCGGGACAGGGGATCGAAGATACGCAGTATTTT CASSPSGQGIEDTQYF
TRBJ2-3 TRBD2 TRBV11-3 NA TGTGCCAGCAGCTTAGGGACTAGCTATGGTCCGCAGTATTTT CASSLGTSYGPQYF
TRBJ2-1 TRBD2 TRBV2 NA TGTGCCAGCAGTAAAGGGACTAGCGGGAGGGGTGAGCAGTTCTTC CASSKGTSGRGEQFF
TRBJ1-4 TRBD1 TRBV7-2 few TGTGCCAGCAGCTTAGACCAGGGGGCATCGGGAGAAAAACTGTTTTTT CASSLDQGASGEKLFF
TRBJ2-1 NA TRBV15 NA TGTGCCACCAGCAGAGTCCTTCAGGGGAGAATGTACAATGAGCAGTTCTTC CATSRVLQGRMYNEQFF